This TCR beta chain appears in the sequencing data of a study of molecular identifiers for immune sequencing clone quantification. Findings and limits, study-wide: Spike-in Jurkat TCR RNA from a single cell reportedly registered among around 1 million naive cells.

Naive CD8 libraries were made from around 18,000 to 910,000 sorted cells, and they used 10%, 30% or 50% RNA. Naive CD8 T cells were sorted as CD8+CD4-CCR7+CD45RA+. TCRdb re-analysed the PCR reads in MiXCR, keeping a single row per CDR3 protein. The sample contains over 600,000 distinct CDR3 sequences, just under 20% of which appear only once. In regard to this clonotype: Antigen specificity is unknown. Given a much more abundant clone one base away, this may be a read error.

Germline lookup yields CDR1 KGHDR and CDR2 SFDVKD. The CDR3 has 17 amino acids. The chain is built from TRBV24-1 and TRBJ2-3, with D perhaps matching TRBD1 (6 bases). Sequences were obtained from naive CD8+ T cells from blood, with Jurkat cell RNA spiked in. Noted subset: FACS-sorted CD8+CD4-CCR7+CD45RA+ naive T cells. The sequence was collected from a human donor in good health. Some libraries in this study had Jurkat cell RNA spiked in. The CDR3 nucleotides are TGTGCCACCAATGATTTTAAGGACAGCCAGGACACAGATACGCAGTATTTT. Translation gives CATNDFKDSQDTDTQYF.